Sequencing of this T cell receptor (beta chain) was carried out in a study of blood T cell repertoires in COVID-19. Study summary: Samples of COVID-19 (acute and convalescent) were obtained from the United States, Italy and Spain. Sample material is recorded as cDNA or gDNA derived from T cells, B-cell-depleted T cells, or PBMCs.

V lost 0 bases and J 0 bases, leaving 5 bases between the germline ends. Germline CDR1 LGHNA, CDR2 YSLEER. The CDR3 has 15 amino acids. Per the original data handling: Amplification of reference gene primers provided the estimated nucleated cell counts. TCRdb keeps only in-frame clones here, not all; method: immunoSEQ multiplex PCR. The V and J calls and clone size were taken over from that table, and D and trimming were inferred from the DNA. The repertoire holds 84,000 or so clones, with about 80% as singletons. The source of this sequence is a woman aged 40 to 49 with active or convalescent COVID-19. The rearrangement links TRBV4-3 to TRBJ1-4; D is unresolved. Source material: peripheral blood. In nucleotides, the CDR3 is TGCGCCAGCAGCCAAGACACAACAACTAATGAAAAACTGTTTTTT. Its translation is CASSQDTTTNEKLFF.